These 3 T cell receptor beta chains originate from one sample sequenced in a study of identical twins. TCRdb reanalysed the 5' RACE reads using MiXCR and keeps one entry per CDR3 protein. The sample yields roughly 700,000 distinct CDR3 sequences, 8.5% to 9% seen once. In addition, the sample was reused for a study of yellow fever vaccine responses in identical twins.

Sequencing was carried out using PBMCs. These receptors were collected from a young woman in good health.

This clonotype was recorded a few times. The chain combines TRBV7-2 with TRBJ2-5; no reliable D call. Trimming pared 1 base from V and 1 base from J, leaving 7 bases between. The CDR3 is 14 amino acids. Germline values: CDR1 SGHTA, CDR2 FQGNSA. This chain's CDR3 is CASSLEVAQETQYF. DNA of the CDR3: TGTGCCAGCAGCTTAGAGGTCGCCCAAGAGACCCAGTACTTC.

This clonotype turned up a few times. The J gene is TRBJ2-2, the V gene TRBV7-2, with D unclear. Per germline, CDR1 SGHTA and CDR2 FQGNSA. Trimming removed 5 bases at V and 7 bases at J, with 8 bases between. CDR3 size: 12 residues. The CDR3 DNA reads as TGTGCCAGCAGCATCTACGGCGGGGAGCTGTTTTTT. The encoded protein is CASSIYGGELFF.

This clonotype was detected many times. The rearrangement joins TRBV20-1 to TRBJ2-5; 9 bases are a match to TRBD2. The germline gives CDR1 DFQATT, CDR2 SNEGSKA (reference sequence). The CDR3 covers 15 residues. The trim removed 4 bases at V and 5 bases at J, leaving 11 bases unmatched. The CDR3 region is CSATRPGLAVETQYF. DNA of the CDR3: TGCAGTGCTACCCGCCCGGGACTAGCCGTGGAGACCCAGTACTTC.